The T cell receptor (beta chain) described here comes from a study of OX40 agonist ivuxolimab in advanced cancers. Study background: Intravenous ivuxolimab at 0.01 to 10 mg/kg was given to patients every 2 weeks. Study-level findings and limits: CD4+ and CD8+ blood T cells expanded clonally by week 6 at 0.1 to 3.0 mg/kg.

Assay used: immunoSEQ multiplex PCR; TCRdb lists only in-frame clones, some missing. The sample carries approximately 74,000 clones, 75% to 95% recorded once. This clone was recorded only once. Antigen specificity is unknown. The receptor's source is an adult with an advanced solid tumor such as melanoma, head and neck, liver or kidney cancer. The sample here was CD4+ or CD8+ T cells sorted from blood, taken in a trial of the OX40 agonist ivuxolimab.

CDR3 nucleotide sequence: TGTGCCAGCTCACCGTCGGCAGGGGGTTATGAAAAACTGTTTTTT. Protein sequence: CASSPSAGGYEKLFF. V usage is TRBV18 and J usage is TRBJ1-4, with TRBD1 matching 7 bases. V dropped 3 bases and J dropped 6; count of bases not matched to a gene: 7. The CDR3 has 15 amino acids. Germline V gives CDR1 KGHSH, CDR2 LQKENI.